The next 20 T cell receptor beta chains were all read from a single sample in a study of blood T cell repertoires in COVID-19. Only in-frame clones appear in the TCRdb table, and some are missing; sequencing was by immunoSEQ multiplex PCR. Among 200,000 or so clones listed, 75% to 90% were seen once. Input material: peripheral blood. The receptors here all came from a man aged 70-80 years with active or convalescent COVID-19.

In DNA form, the CDR3 reads TGCGCCAGCAGCTTGGAACTTTCTAATTCACCCCTCCACTTT. Translation gives CASSLELSNSPLHF. The V gene is TRBV5-1, the J gene TRBJ1-6; D is uncertain. Deletions cut 0 bases from V and 6 bases from J, with 7 bases between. Germline CDR1 and CDR2: SGHRS and YFSETQ. The CDR3 spans 14 residues.

The V gene is TRBV28, the J gene TRBJ2-2; a weak D match, TRBD1 (6 bases). Germline V CDR1 and CDR2: MDHEN, SYDVKM. The V end lost 4 bases, the J end lost 3 bases, and 9 bases lay between the germline ends. The CDR3 sequence is 14 residues long. The CDR3 reads CASSSSGDTGELFF. The CDR3 nucleotides read TGTGCCAGCAGTTCCTCAGGGGACACCGGGGAGCTGTTTTTT.

V and J are TRBV6-5 and TRBJ2-2; unclear D gene. Germline V gene lookup returns CDR1 MNHEY and CDR2 SVGAGI. V was trimmed by 7 bases and J by 7 bases, leaving 13 bases between them. There are 13 residues in the CDR3. In nucleotides, the CDR3 is TGTGCCAGCAATGGAGTGGAAGGCGGGGAGCTGTTTTTT. This codes for CASNGVEGGELFF.

The chain joins TRBV9 to TRBJ2-5, with 7 bases lining up with TRBD1. CDR1 is SGDLS, CDR2 YYNGEE, per germline. There are 16 residues in the CDR3. The V gene end was trimmed by 0 bases and the J gene end by 4 bases; junction bases not matched to a gene: 9. The CDR3 loop reads CASSVGGRGNGETQYF. Written as DNA, the CDR3 is TGTGCCAGCAGCGTAGGAGGCAGGGGGAATGGAGAGACCCAGTACTTC.

The chain couples TRBV20-1 to TRBJ2-5, with 7 bases fitting TRBD2. V trimming: 5 bases; J trimming: 5 bases; junction bases outside the gene matches: 8. Germline assignment: CDR1 DFQATT and CDR2 SNEGSKA (reference sequence). The CDR3 has 13 amino acids. The CDR3, as DNA: TGCAGTGCTGGTGGGGGGGGAAGGGAGACCCAGTACTTC. It translates to CSAGGGGRETQYF.

The rearrangement uses TRBV28 and TRBJ2-7; 12 bases align to TRBD2. The V and J ends lost 6 bases and 9 bases, in that order; junction bases with no gene match: 30. Germline lookup yields CDR1 MDHEN and CDR2 SYDVKM. The CDR3 runs 21 residues. In DNA, the CDR3 is TGTGCCAGCAGGCACCCCTCGGCCCGACGACTAGCGGGAGACCTGGATTATGGGCAGTACTTC. The encoded protein is CASRHPSARRLAGDLDYGQYF.

The rearrangement joins TRBV11-3 to TRBJ1-4; D is perhaps TRBD1 (5 bases). Trimming stripped 6 bases from V and 0 bases from J, with 11 bases between. This CDR3 is 15 amino acids long. Germline V lookup: CDR1 SGHNT, CDR2 YENEEA. As DNA, the CDR3 is TGTGCCAGCAGACCTCGGGGGGCAACTAATGAAAAACTGTTTTTT. Translated, it gives CASRPRGATNEKLFF.

The gene calls are TRBV7-2 and TRBJ2-3, with D unresolved. With 4 bases removed from V and 4 bases from J, the gap between germline ends came to 15 bases. Germline CDR1 is SGHTA and CDR2 is FQGNSA. The CDR3 extends over 15 amino acids. In DNA form, the CDR3 reads TGTGCCAGCAGCTCACCGACTTTATACCCAGATACGCAGTATTTT. Encoded protein: CASSSPTLYPDTQYF.

This chain uses TRBV7-2 with TRBJ1-4, with D perhaps TRBD1 (5 bases). The V end was cut by 1 base, the J end by 4 bases, with 7 bases between. This CDR3 region has 14 residues. Germline lookup yields CDR1 SGHTA and CDR2 FQGNSA. The CDR3, as DNA: TGTGCCAGCAGCTTAGGCAGGGTTAATGAAAAACTGTTTTTT. It codes for CASSLGRVNEKLFF.

This rearrangement joins TRBV18 to TRBJ2-6; D perhaps matches TRBD1 (6 bases). The CDR3 is 18 residues long. Germline lookup yields CDR1 KGHSH and CDR2 LQKENI. The V end was cut by 4 bases, the J end by 1 base, with 17 bases between. The CDR3 DNA reads TGTGCCAGCTCACTTCGGACAGCACCACCTTCTGGGGCCAACGTCCTGACTTTC. It encodes CASSLRTAPPSGANVLTF.

The DNA for the CDR3 is TGTGCCAGCAGTTTACCCGGAGGGTACACTGAAGCTTTCTTT. Translating it yields CASSLPGGYTEAFF. The V call is TRBV28, the J call TRBJ1-1, with D uncertain. The ends were cut back, 2 bases at V and 3 bases at J, with 10 bases in the middle. CDR1 MDHEN and CDR2 SYDVKM come from the germline V gene. This CDR3 has 14 residues.

V usage is TRBV30 and J usage is TRBJ2-7, with TRBD2 as a possible D gene (5 bases). The germline V gene encodes CDR1 GTSNPN and CDR2 SVGIG (reference sequence). Trimming left V 0 bases short and J 2 bases short, with 14 bases between. CDR3 length equals 15 residues. The DNA for the CDR3 is TGTGCCTGGAGTGTACTAGGAGGTTACACCTACGAGCAGTACTTC. Amino acids: CAWSVLGGYTYEQYF.

The rearrangement joins TRBV7-2 to TRBJ2-7; D gene ambiguous. This CDR3 comprises 13 residues. Germline V CDR1 and CDR2: SGHTA, FQGNSA. V was clipped by 0 bases and J by 2 bases, with 5 bases between them. CDR3 in amino acids: CASSLAAAYEQYF. The CDR3 DNA is TGTGCCAGCAGCTTAGCCGCAGCCTACGAGCAGTACTTC. Together with reference TRBV7-2 and TRBJ2-7, the CDR3 gives the full variable domain: GAGVSQSPSNKVTEKGKDVELRCDPISGHTALYWYRQSLGQGLEFLIYFQGNSAPDKSGLPSDRFSAERTGGSVSTLTIQRTQQEDSAVYLCASSLAAAYEQYFGPGTRLTVT.

A single count supports this clone. This chain links TRBV11-3 with TRBJ2-1, with a weak D call TRBD1 (5 bases). The V gene lost 8 bases and the J gene lost 6 bases, with 14 bases spanning the gap. In germline, CDR1 is SGHNT, CDR2 YENEEA. This CDR3 is built from 13 residues. The CDR3 loop reads CASSADSSNEQFF. CDR3 DNA: TGTGCCAGCTCCGCCGACAGCTCCAATGAGCAGTTCTTC.

This clone came up a few times. The chain recombines TRBV28 with TRBJ1-1, with 10 bases aligning to TRBD1. The CDR3 has 14 amino acids. Germline lookup yields CDR1 MDHEN and CDR2 SYDVKM. With V trimmed by 8 bases and J by 6 bases, 9 bases remained unmatched. CDR3 loop: CASSSGTGVAEAFF. As DNA, the CDR3 is TGTGCCAGCTCGTCCGGGACAGGGGTTGCTGAAGCTTTCTTT.

The chain combines TRBV11-2 with TRBJ2-3, with a tentative D call TRBD2 (5 bases). The V gene lost 4 bases and the J gene lost 3 bases, with 8 bases spanning the gap. The V gene's germline CDR1 is SGHAT and CDR2 FQNNGV. The CDR3 loop spans 13 amino acids. The CDR3 reads CASSSGFTDTQYF. In nucleotides, the CDR3 is TGTGCCAGCAGCTCGGGGTTTACAGATACGCAGTATTTT.

V is TRBV28 and J is TRBJ1-4; TRBD1 might be the D (6 bases). The CDR3 has 15 amino acids. Germline V CDR1 and CDR2: MDHEN, SYDVKM. V was trimmed by 5 bases and J by 10 bases, leaving 20 bases between them. In DNA form, the CDR3 reads TGTGCCAGCAGTGCCCGGACAGCTCAGGTTGGAAAACTGTTTTTT. It is translated as CASSARTAQVGKLFF.

The rearrangement links TRBV18 to TRBJ2-1; no definite D call. CDR1 KGHSH and CDR2 LQKENI come from the germline V gene. Trimming cost V 3 bases and J 3 bases, with 9 bases left between them. CDR3 length: 14 amino acids. This chain's CDR3 is CASSPLPIYNEQFF. CDR3 sequence (DNA): TGTGCCAGCTCACCGCTACCTATCTACAATGAGCAGTTCTTC.

This sequence joins TRBV15 and TRBJ2-3, with 11 bases identical to TRBD2. Trimming at V came to 3 bases and at J to 6 bases, leaving 11 bases not matched to a gene. The length of the CDR3 is 17 residues. The germline gives CDR1 LNHNV, CDR2 YYDKDF (reference sequence). CDR3 sequence: CATSSPPLAGGIDTQYF. The CDR3 bases are TGTGCCACCAGCAGCCCCCCTCTAGCGGGGGGTATCGATACGCAGTATTTT.

This clone was recorded once. The V call is TRBV6-5, the J call TRBJ1-3, with 7 bases that match TRBD1. The CDR3 totals 15 residues. The junction had 10 bases not matched to a gene; V was cut back by 6 bases and J by 5 bases. Germline CDR1 reads MNHEY; CDR2 reads SVGAGI. In DNA form, the CDR3 reads TGTGCCAGCAGGCAGGGGGTAGGCTATAGAAACACCATATATTTT. Protein product: CASRQGVGYRNTIYF.